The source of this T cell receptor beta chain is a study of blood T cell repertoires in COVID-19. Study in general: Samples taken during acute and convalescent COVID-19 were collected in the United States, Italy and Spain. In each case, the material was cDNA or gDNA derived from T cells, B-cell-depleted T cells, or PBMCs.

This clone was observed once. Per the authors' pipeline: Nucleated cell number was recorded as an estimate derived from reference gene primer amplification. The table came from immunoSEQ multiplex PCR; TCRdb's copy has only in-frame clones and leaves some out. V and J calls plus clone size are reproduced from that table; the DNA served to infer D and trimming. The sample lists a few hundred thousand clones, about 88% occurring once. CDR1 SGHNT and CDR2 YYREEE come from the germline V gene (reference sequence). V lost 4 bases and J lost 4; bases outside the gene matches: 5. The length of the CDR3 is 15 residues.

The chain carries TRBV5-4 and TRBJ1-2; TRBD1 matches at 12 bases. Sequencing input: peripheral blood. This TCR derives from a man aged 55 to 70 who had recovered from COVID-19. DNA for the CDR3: TGTGCCAGCAGCGGGACAGGGGGCGTCGCCTATGGCTACACCTTC. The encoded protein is CASSGTGGVAYGYTF.